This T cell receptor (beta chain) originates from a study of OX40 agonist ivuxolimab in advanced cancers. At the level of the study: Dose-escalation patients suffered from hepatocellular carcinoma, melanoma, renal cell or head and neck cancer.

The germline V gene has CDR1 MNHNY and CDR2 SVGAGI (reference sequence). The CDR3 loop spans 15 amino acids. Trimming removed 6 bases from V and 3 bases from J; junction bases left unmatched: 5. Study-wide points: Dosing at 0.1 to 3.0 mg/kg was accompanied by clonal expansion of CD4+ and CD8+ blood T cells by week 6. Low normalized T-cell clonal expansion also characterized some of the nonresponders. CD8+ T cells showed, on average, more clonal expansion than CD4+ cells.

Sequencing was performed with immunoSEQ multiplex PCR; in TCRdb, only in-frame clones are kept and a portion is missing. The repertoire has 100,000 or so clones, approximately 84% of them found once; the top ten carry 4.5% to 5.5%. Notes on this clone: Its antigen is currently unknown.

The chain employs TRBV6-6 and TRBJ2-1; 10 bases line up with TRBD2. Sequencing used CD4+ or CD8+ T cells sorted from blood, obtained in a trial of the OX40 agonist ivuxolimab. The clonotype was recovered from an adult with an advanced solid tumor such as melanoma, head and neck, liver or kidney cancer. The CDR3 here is CASSHSGGLYNEQFF. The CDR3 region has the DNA TGTGCCAGCAGCCATAGCGGGGGGCTCTACAATGAGCAGTTCTTC.